Shown below are 3 T cell receptor beta chains from a single sample sequenced in a study of post-analysis software for immune sequencing data. Study conclusions and caveats: A handful of TRBV segments (TRBV5-6, TRBV5-1 and TRBV20-1 among them) occurred more frequently in patients than in controls.

Their antigens are not known. Libraries were made from TCR beta cDNA, and they carried unique molecular identifiers. TCRdb redid the calling of the PCR reads with MiXCR, one entry per CDR3 protein. The repertoire includes about 540,000 distinct CDR3 sequences, about a third of them detected once, and about 5.6% sits in the top ten. The specimen sequenced was blood. All receptors come from a girl under 18 with multiple sclerosis.

The V and J genes are TRBV18 and TRBJ2-3, with D unclear. V was cut by 2 bases and J by 2 bases, with 14 bases left in between. The length of the CDR3 is 16 residues. CDR1 KGHSH and CDR2 LQKENI come from the germline V gene. The chain's CDR3 is CASSPGMEAPTDTQYF. CDR3 nucleotides: TGTGCCAGCTCACCAGGCATGGAAGCCCCCACAGATACGCAGTATTTT.

This sequence joins TRBV15 and TRBJ2-5, with TRBD1 matching over 10 bases. The J call is doubtful: the DNA matches TRBJ2-7 better. CDR3 size: 15 residues. CDR1 LNHNV and CDR2 YYDKDF come from the germline V gene (reference sequence). CDR3 sequence: CATSGPRTGGYEQYF. For the CDR3, the DNA is TGTGCCACCAGCGGACCAAGGACAGGGGGCTACGAGCAGTACTTC.

This clonotype was seen a handful of times. The gene calls are TRBV6-4 and TRBJ2-3, with D perhaps TRBD2 (5 bases). V lost 0 bases and J lost 4, with 14 bases in between. The CDR3 consists of 16 residues. Germline-derived CDR1 and CDR2 are MRHNA and SNTAGT. The CDR3 reads CASSDSSGGRADTQYF. The CDR3 DNA is TGTGCCAGCAGTGACTCTTCCGGAGGAAGAGCAGATACGCAGTATTTT.